These 21 T cell receptor beta chains were all obtained from the same sample, sequenced in a study of cytomegalovirus exposure and HLA in healthy donors. The table came from immunoSEQ multiplex PCR; TCRdb's copy has only in-frame clones and leaves some out. The table lists around 170,000 clones, roughly 91% of them singletons. Material: PBMCs. These receptors all stem from a man younger than 30 in good health and CMV-seronegative.

The chain couples TRBV15 to TRBJ1-5, with 8 bases fitting TRBD1. The CDR3 length is 16 residues. Germline lookup yields CDR1 LNHNV and CDR2 YYDKDF (reference sequence). V shed 0 bases and J 6 bases; nucleotides not matched to a gene: 7. The DNA of the CDR3 is TGTGCCACCAGCAGAGATCTAGGACAGGGAAGTCAGCCCCAGCATTTT. This gives the protein CATSRDLGQGSQPQHF.

The rearrangement uses TRBV19 and TRBJ1-1; 8 positions match TRBD1. This CDR3 region has 15 residues. The germline gives CDR1 LNHDA, CDR2 SQIVND (reference sequence). V gave up 8 bases and J gave up 8 bases; unmatched junction bases: 16. The CDR3 region is CASAKDRGDNPEAFF. The CDR3 DNA follows: TGTGCCAGTGCGAAAGACAGGGGCGACAACCCCGAAGCTTTCTTT.

The chain links TRBV6-1 to TRBJ2-1; 8 nucleotides agree with TRBD2. V lost 4 bases, J lost 7 bases, and 21 bases stayed unmatched. Germline lookup yields CDR1 MNHNS and CDR2 SASEGT. The CDR3 length is 19 residues. The DNA of the CDR3 is TGTGCCAGCAGTGGATATAGGGGTCGGGCGGGGGGTGTAAGAAATGAGCAGTTCTTC. This codes for CASSGYRGRAGGVRNEQFF.

The chain combines TRBV5-4 with TRBJ1-1; D is ambiguous. The CDR3 extends over 13 amino acids. In germline, CDR1 is SGHNT, CDR2 YYREEE (reference sequence). V lost 10 bases and J 0 bases, leaving 13 bases between the germline ends. The CDR3 region is CAYLPRLNTEAFF. The CDR3 DNA reads TGTGCCTACCTACCCAGGTTGAACACTGAAGCTTTCTTT.

To note about this clone: One end of the junction does not line up with germline, which may come from a read error. The chain joins TRBV5-6 to TRBJ1-2; D unresolved. Germline CDR1 is SGHDT and CDR2 is YYEEEE. The CDR3 is 14 residues long. CDR3 sequence reads: CASRLGMSFYGYTF. DNA of the CDR3: TGTGCCAGCAGATTGGGTATGAGTTTCTATGGCTACACCTTC.

The V and J genes are TRBV11-1 and TRBJ1-6; D might be TRBD1 (5 bases). CDR3 length equals 15 residues. The germline gives CDR1 SGHAT, CDR2 FQDESV (reference sequence). The V end lost 1 base, the J end lost 6 bases, and 10 bases lay between the germline ends. CDR3 sequence reads: CASSLEGPGNSPLHF. In DNA, the CDR3 is TGTGCCAGCAGCTTAGAGGGGCCGGGTAATTCACCCCTCCACTTT.

The chain carries TRBV25-1 and TRBJ1-2; 7 bases match TRBD1. The CDR3 sequence is 15 residues long. The V gene end was trimmed by 1 base and the J gene end by 4 bases; junction bases not matched to a gene: 6. In germline, CDR1 is MGHDK, CDR2 SYGVNS. The CDR3 sequence: CASSESPGQAYGYTF. The CDR3 coding sequence is TGTGCCAGCAGTGAATCCCCCGGACAGGCCTATGGCTACACCTTC.

The chain links TRBV6-1 to TRBJ2-3; no firm D call. The CDR3 length is 15 residues. Between the trimmed V and J ends, which lost 3 bases and 5 bases, there was a span of 15 bases. Germline V gives CDR1 MNHNS, CDR2 SASEGT. This chain's CDR3 is CASSDLPYSGDTQYF. The CDR3 bases are TGTGCCAGCAGTGACTTACCATACTCAGGAGATACGCAGTATTTT.

The chain is built from TRBV25-1 and TRBJ2-7, with TRBD2 identical over 8 bases. With V trimmed by 6 bases and J by 4 bases, 11 bases remained unmatched. The CDR3 contains 15 residues. CDR1 and CDR2 from the germline V gene are MGHDK and SYGVNS. CDR3 amino acids: CASSAPGGVWYEQYF. The DNA of the CDR3 is TGTGCCAGCAGCGCACCGGGGGGGGTTTGGTACGAGCAGTACTTC.

V gene TRBV11-3 combines with J gene TRBJ1-4; D remains unclear. The CDR3 contains 14 residues. V was clipped by 3 bases and J by 6 bases, with 11 bases between them. Germline V CDR1 and CDR2: SGHNT, YENEEA. The DNA for the CDR3 is TGTGCCAGCAGCTTTGCCGGGAGTCATGAAAAACTGTTTTTT. It yields the protein CASSFAGSHEKLFF.

The chain is built from TRBV11-2 and TRBJ2-5, with TRBD2 identical over 11 bases. Per germline, CDR1 SGHAT and CDR2 FQNNGV. The V and J ends lost 2 bases and 5 bases, in that order; junction bases with no gene match: 4. This CDR3 spans 15 amino acids. The CDR3 DNA reads as TGTGCCAGCAGCTTATTCCCTAGCGGGAGGGAGACCCAGTACTTC. Translating gives CASSLFPSGRETQYF.

V and J are TRBV6-1 and TRBJ2-4; 8 nucleotides align to TRBD1. Per germline, CDR1 MNHNS and CDR2 SASEGT. The CDR3 loop spans 16 amino acids. The V and J ends lost 4 bases and 6 bases, in that order; junction bases with no gene match: 11. The CDR3 loop is CASSGGDRGGRNIQYF. For the CDR3, the DNA is TGTGCCAGCAGTGGGGGAGACAGGGGCGGCAGAAACATTCAGTACTTC.

The CDR3 loop reads CASSRLGEAFF. As DNA, the CDR3 is TGTGCCAGCAGCAGGTTGGGTGAAGCTTTCTTT. V gene TRBV2 combines with J gene TRBJ1-1, with no clear D. V was trimmed by 6 bases and J by 7 bases, leaving 9 bases between them. The CDR3 length is 11 residues. CDR1 and CDR2 from the germline V gene are SNHLY and FYNNEI.

Remarks on this clone: This same CDR3 is encoded by further DNA sequences in the sample. This rearrangement joins TRBV6-5 to TRBJ2-5, with TRBD2 as a possible D gene (6 bases). V lost 2 bases, J lost 1 base, and 8 bases lay in between. Germline loops: CDR1 MNHEY, CDR2 SVGAGI. The CDR3 totals 14 residues. The DNA of the CDR3 is TGTGCCAGCAGTTACGGAGGGATCCAAGAGACCCAGTACTTC. As protein: CASSYGGIQETQYF.

This chain joins TRBV5-1 and TRBJ1-5, with D perhaps matching TRBD1 (6 bases). The V gene lost 0 bases and the J gene lost 6 bases, with 10 bases spanning the gap. There are 14 residues in the CDR3. Germline V gives CDR1 SGHRS, CDR2 YFSETQ. The CDR3 region has the DNA TGCGCCAGCAGCTTGGAGGGGGGGGCTCAGCCCCAGCATTTT. Its protein product is CASSLEGGAQPQHF.

The chain links TRBV2 to TRBJ1-4; D might be TRBD1 (6 bases). Germline CDR1 and CDR2: SNHLY and FYNNEI. The CDR3 loop spans 14 amino acids. Trimming left V 5 bases short and J 8 bases short, with 15 bases between. CDR3: CASSQGFGQEKLFF. CDR3 nucleotide sequence: TGTGCCAGCAGTCAGGGGTTCGGGCAAGAAAAACTGTTTTTT.

The V call is TRBV28, the J call TRBJ1-5, with 7 bases that match TRBD1. CDR3 length: 18 amino acids. V dropped 8 bases and J dropped 5; count of bases not matched to a gene: 21. Germline assignment: CDR1 MDHEN and CDR2 SYDVKM. The DNA of the CDR3 is TGTGCCAGCCCCCCGAGCCTTTATGGACAGGTTAGGGATCAGCCCCAGCATTTT. This sequence encodes CASPPSLYGQVRDQPQHF. The entire variable domain, with the rest obtained from reference TRBV28 and TRBJ1-5, is as follows: DVKVTQSSRYLVKRTGEKVFLECVQDMDHENMFWYRQDPGLGLRLIYFSYDVKMKEKGDIPEGYSVSREKKERFSLILESASTNQTSMYLCASPPSLYGQVRDQPQHFGDGTRLSIL.

The rearrangement joins TRBV19 to TRBJ2-2, with D perhaps TRBD1 (6 bases). This CDR3 is 13 amino acids long. CDR1 and CDR2 (germline): LNHDA, SQIVND (reference sequence). V was trimmed by 5 bases and J by 6 bases, leaving 10 bases between them. The CDR3 here is CASSEQGPGELFF. The CDR3 DNA sequence: TGTGCCAGTAGTGAACAGGGCCCCGGGGAGCTGTTTTTT.

The J gene is TRBJ2-1, the V gene TRBV7-6, with 11 bases aligning to TRBD2. The CDR3 consists of 16 residues. J was trimmed by 9 bases and V by 0 bases; bases with no gene match: 7. The V gene's germline CDR1 is SGHVS and CDR2 FNYEAQ. The CDR3 DNA is TGTGCCAGCAGCTTAGCGGGGCGTAGCGGGAGGGGTGAGCAGTTCTTC. Protein: CASSLAGRSGRGEQFF.

J is TRBJ2-1 and V is TRBV27; tentative D call: TRBD1 (7 bases). CDR1 and CDR2 (germline): MNHEY, SMNVEV (reference sequence). The V end was cut by 2 bases, the J end by 9 bases, with 11 bases between. The CDR3 is 13 residues long. The CDR3 DNA sequence: TGTGCCAGCAGTTTACCAGGGGGGTCTGAGCAGTTCTTC. It codes for CASSLPGGSEQFF.

This clone was detected only a few times. The J gene is TRBJ2-5, the V gene TRBV28, with 9 positions matching TRBD1. Germline CDR1 and CDR2: MDHEN and SYDVKM. The CDR3 totals 15 residues. Trimming cost V 5 bases and J 4 bases; bases outside gene matches: 8. CDR3 protein: CASSLPTGGLETQYF. The CDR3 nucleotides are TGTGCCAGCAGTCTACCGACAGGGGGATTAGAGACCCAGTACTTC.